The next 9 T cell receptor beta chains were all read from a single sample in a study of response to subunit inactivated influenza vaccine. MiXCR, run by TCRdb on the RT-PCR reads, gives a single entry per CDR3 protein. The table lists 650,000 or so distinct CDR3 sequences, less than 15% of them singletons. Sequenced here: PBMCs from blood, sampled less than 15 days before vaccination. Receptors originate from a man over 45 who received an inactivated influenza vaccine.

On this clonotype itself: One end of the junction fails to match germline, which may point to a read error. The chain has TRBV24-1 and TRBJ1-5; no clear D gene. The CDR3 is 17 residues long. Germline CDR1 is KGHDR and CDR2 is SFDVKD. Written as DNA, the CDR3 is TGTGCCACCAGTGGTGACGCGGGAAGCCATAGCAAGCAGCCCCAGCATTTT. The encoded protein is CATSGDAGSHSKQPQHF.

This clonotype has a handful of counts. J is TRBJ2-7 and V is TRBV20-1, with 9 bases aligning to TRBD1. V dropped 0 bases and J dropped 4; count of bases not matched to a gene: 4. Germline values: CDR1 DFQATT, CDR2 SNEGSKA (reference sequence). The CDR3 is made up of 14 amino acids. This CDR3 is CSARDPTGGYEQYF. The CDR3 DNA reads TGCAGTGCTAGAGATCCGACAGGGGGTTACGAGCAGTACTTC.

This clonotype was counted a few times. This sequence joins TRBV11-2 and TRBJ1-3, with D possibly TRBD1 on 5 matching bases. This CDR3 spans 15 amino acids. Germline V gene sequence: CDR1 SGHAT, CDR2 FQNNGV. Trimming left V 3 bases short and J 2 bases short, with 11 bases between. The chain's CDR3 is CASSLQGDTGNTIYF. CDR3 sequence (DNA): TGTGCCAGCAGCTTGCAGGGAGATACTGGAAACACCATATATTTT. Using reference TRBV11-2 and TRBJ1-3 for the parts outside the CDR3, the full variable domain is EAGVAQSPRYKIIEKRQSVAFWCNPISGHATLYWYQQILGQGPKLLIQFQNNGVVDDSQLPKDRFSAERLKGVDSTLKIQPAKLEDSAVYLCASSLQGDTGNTIYFGEGSWLTVV.

The rearrangement uses TRBV7-9 and TRBJ2-7; 8 nucleotides agree with TRBD1. The CDR3 is made up of 16 amino acids. The V gene end was trimmed by 3 bases and the J gene end by 0 bases; junction bases not matched to a gene: 7. CDR1 is SEHNR and CDR2 is FQNEAQ in the germline V gene (reference sequence). DNA for the CDR3: TGTGCCAGCAGCTTCGGGCCCGGGACAGGCTCCTACGAGCAGTACTTC. The encoded protein is CASSFGPGTGSYEQYF. The complete variable domain, with remaining parts taken from reference TRBV7-9 and TRBJ2-7, reads DTGVSQNPRHKITKRGQNVTFRCDPISEHNRLYWYRQTLGQGPEFLTYFQNEAQLEKSRLLSDRFSAERPKGSFSTLEIQRTEQGDSAMYLCASSFGPGTGSYEQYFGPGTRLTVT.

This clonotype was recorded at least ten times. The chain couples TRBV25-1 to TRBJ1-5, with TRBD1 matching over 11 bases. The CDR3 is made up of 15 amino acids. CDR1 and CDR2 from the germline V gene are MGHDK and SYGVNS. V was pared by 4 bases and J by 7 bases, with 6 bases of the junction left unmatched. The CDR3 DNA reads as TGTGCCAGCAGTGGGACAGGGGGCCCGGGGCAGCCCCAGCATTTT. Translated: CASSGTGGPGQPQHF.

The gene calls are TRBV29-1 and TRBJ1-2; no firm D call. CDR3 size: 14 residues. V was pared by 6 bases and J by 5 bases, with 19 bases between. Per the germline V gene, CDR1 is SQVTM and CDR2 is ANQGSEA. CDR3 region: CSVVEGRREYGYTF. The CDR3 region has the DNA TGCAGCGTGGTTGAAGGTCGACGGGAGTATGGCTACACCTTC.

The chain combines TRBV27 with TRBJ1-1, with 11 bases identical to TRBD1. Looked up from germline, CDR1 is MNHEY and CDR2 is SMNVEV (reference sequence). The CDR3 length is 15 residues. V shed 6 bases and J 1 base; nucleotides not matched to a gene: 4. CDR3: CASRPGTGGNTEAFF. As DNA, the CDR3 is TGTGCCAGCAGGCCCGGGACAGGGGGGAACACTGAAGCTTTCTTT.

V is TRBV29-1 and J is TRBJ2-1, with 12 nucleotides matching TRBD2. V lost 5 bases, J lost 0 bases, and 8 bases stayed unmatched. This CDR3 comprises 17 residues. CDR1 SQVTM and CDR2 ANQGSEA come from the germline V gene. The CDR3 loop is CSVTPSGGGFSYNEQFF. The CDR3 DNA sequence: TGCAGCGTTACCCCTAGCGGGGGGGGCTTCTCCTACAATGAGCAGTTCTTC.

The CDR3 DNA follows: TGTGCCACCAGCAGAGCGGTACAGGACAATGAGCAGTTCTTC. Translation: CATSRAVQDNEQFF. The chain has TRBV15 and TRBJ2-1; D perhaps matches TRBD1 (5 bases). The CDR3 loop spans 14 amino acids. Trimming removed 1 base from V and 5 bases from J, with 9 bases in between. In germline, CDR1 is LNHNV, CDR2 YYDKDF (reference sequence).